This entry lists 10 T cell receptor beta chains sequenced from one sample in a study of multiple sclerosis patients with progressive multifocal leukoencephalopathy. Sequencing used immunoSEQ multiplex PCR; TCRdb keeps in-frame clones, though not all of them. This table holds more than 30,000 clones, 87% found once. Stated time point: time of PML onset. Sequenced here: PBMCs, sampled from a patient treated with natalizumab. These receptors came from a woman between 40 and 50 years old with progressive multifocal leukoencephalopathy.

CDR3 region: CACGQGASGANVLTF. The CDR3 DNA is TGTGCCTGCGGACAGGGGGCTTCTGGGGCCAACGTCCTGACTTTC. The V call is TRBV30, the J call TRBJ2-6; 11 nucleotides agree with TRBD1. CDR1 is GTSNPN, CDR2 SVGIG, per germline (reference sequence). The CDR3 sequence is 15 residues long. Unmatched junction bases numbered 2, after V lost 6 bases and J lost 1 base.

This clone was counted between two and nine times. This sequence joins TRBV7-2 and TRBJ2-3; D not certain. Germline CDR1 reads SGHTA; CDR2 reads FQGNSA. V was pared by 4 bases and J by 2 bases, with 4 bases between. This CDR3 comprises 12 residues. CDR3 amino acids: CASSSNTDTQYF. The CDR3 DNA follows: TGTGCCAGCAGCTCAAACACAGATACGCAGTATTTT.

The V gene is TRBV9, the J gene TRBJ2-5, with 7 bases that match TRBD1. CDR3 length: 15 amino acids. V dropped 0 bases and J dropped 1; count of bases not matched to a gene: 3. Per the germline V gene, CDR1 is SGDLS and CDR2 is YYNGEE. CDR3 DNA: TGTGCCAGCAGCGTAGGACAGGGTGCCCAAGAGACCCAGTACTTC. Residues: CASSVGQGAQETQYF.

This chain uses TRBV11-2 with TRBJ2-2; the match to TRBD1 covers 7 bases. The CDR3 contains 17 residues. The trim removed 4 bases at V and 3 bases at J, leaving 11 bases unmatched. Germline assignment: CDR1 SGHAT and CDR2 FQNNGV. CDR3: CASSSPTRDSDTGELFF. CDR3 nucleotide sequence: TGTGCCAGCAGCTCCCCCACTAGGGACAGCGACACCGGGGAGCTGTTTTTT.

The chain combines TRBV2 with TRBJ2-5; tentative D call: TRBD2 (6 bases). Germline V gives CDR1 SNHLY, CDR2 FYNNEI. The CDR3 extends over 15 amino acids. Trimming left V 6 bases short and J 5 bases short, with 19 bases between. This CDR3 reads CASRVRGGSGETQYF. As DNA, the CDR3 is TGTGCCAGCAGAGTGAGAGGAGGGAGTGGGGAGACCCAGTACTTC.

V is TRBV30 and J is TRBJ2-5; no firm D call. The DNA end favors TRBJ2-7, so the J call may be wrong. Germline loops: CDR1 GTSNPN, CDR2 SVGIG (reference sequence). The CDR3 contains 14 residues. The CDR3: CAWSVLASSYEQYF. CDR3 DNA: TGTGCCTGGAGTGTATTAGCTAGCTCCTACGAGCAGTACTTC.

This clone was found a few times. This chain connects TRBV6-5 to TRBJ1-5, with D possibly TRBD1 on 5 matching bases. Trimming removed 2 bases at V and 7 bases at J, with 9 bases between. CDR1 is MNHEY and CDR2 is SVGAGI in the germline V gene. The CDR3 is 13 residues long. DNA of the CDR3: TGTGCCAGCAGTTACCAGGGCCACCAGCCCCAGCATTTT. It codes for CASSYQGHQPQHF.

The J gene is TRBJ2-3, the V gene TRBV28; 10 bases map to TRBD1. This CDR3 contains 15 residues. The junction had 3 bases not matched to a gene; V was cut back by 6 bases and J by 0 bases. CDR1 and CDR2 (germline): MDHEN, SYDVKM. The CDR3 is CASRGTGASTDTQYF. Here the CDR3 DNA reads TGTGCCAGCAGAGGGACAGGGGCTAGCACAGATACGCAGTATTTT.

The rearrangement joins TRBV7-9 to TRBJ1-5, with D possibly being TRBD1 (5 bases). This CDR3 region has 14 residues. V dropped 3 bases and J dropped 8 bases, with 14 bases sitting between them. Germline loops: CDR1 SEHNR, CDR2 FQNEAQ (reference sequence). Here the CDR3 reads CASSLGRGTEPQHF. For the CDR3, the DNA is TGTGCCAGCAGCTTGGGGAGGGGCACGGAGCCCCAGCATTTT.

This clone was counted once. The chain carries TRBV4-3 and TRBJ1-2; D call uncertain. This CDR3 is built from 15 residues. V dropped 0 bases and J dropped 3 bases, with 11 bases sitting between them. CDR1 is LGHNA, CDR2 YSLEER, per germline. This chain's CDR3 is CASSQDTYSDYGYTF. The CDR3, as DNA: TGCGCCAGCAGCCAAGATACGTACTCGGACTATGGCTACACCTTC.